A few counts support the clone carrying this T cell receptor (beta chain). Its antigen is not known. The data were taken from a study of T-cell memory formation after mild COVID-19. The CDR3 spans 14 residues. In germline, CDR1 is SNHLY, CDR2 FYNNEI. V lost 5 bases to trimming and J lost 2 bases; unmatched junction nucleotides: 6. TCRalpha and TCRbeta libraries used 5'RACE with constant-segment primers and UMIs. In TCRdb, the 5' RACE reads were re-called with MiXCR into one record per CDR3 protein. Of fewer than 250,000 distinct CDR3 sequences listed, about 11% were seen once; the top ten hold approximately 2.8%. Overall study results and limits: Pre-infection memory contained some responding clones, which suggested that cross-reactive memory had joined. CD4+ contracting clones lay mainly in CM and EM, CD8+ ones in EMRA. A balance of CD4 and CD8 characterized clones contracting day 15 to 85, whereas later expanders leaned CD4+.

Sequencing used PBMCs or a T cell subset sorted from them (not recorded which). The sequence derives from a man between 18 and 35 years old who had mild COVID-19 (a few samples of this study predate the infection). Cell type and time point are not known. This chain links TRBV2 with TRBJ2-7, with 7 bases that match TRBD1. The CDR3 reads CASSPMTGPYEQYV. The CDR3 nucleotides read TGTGCCAGCAGTCCGATGACAGGGCCCTACGAGCAGTACGTC.